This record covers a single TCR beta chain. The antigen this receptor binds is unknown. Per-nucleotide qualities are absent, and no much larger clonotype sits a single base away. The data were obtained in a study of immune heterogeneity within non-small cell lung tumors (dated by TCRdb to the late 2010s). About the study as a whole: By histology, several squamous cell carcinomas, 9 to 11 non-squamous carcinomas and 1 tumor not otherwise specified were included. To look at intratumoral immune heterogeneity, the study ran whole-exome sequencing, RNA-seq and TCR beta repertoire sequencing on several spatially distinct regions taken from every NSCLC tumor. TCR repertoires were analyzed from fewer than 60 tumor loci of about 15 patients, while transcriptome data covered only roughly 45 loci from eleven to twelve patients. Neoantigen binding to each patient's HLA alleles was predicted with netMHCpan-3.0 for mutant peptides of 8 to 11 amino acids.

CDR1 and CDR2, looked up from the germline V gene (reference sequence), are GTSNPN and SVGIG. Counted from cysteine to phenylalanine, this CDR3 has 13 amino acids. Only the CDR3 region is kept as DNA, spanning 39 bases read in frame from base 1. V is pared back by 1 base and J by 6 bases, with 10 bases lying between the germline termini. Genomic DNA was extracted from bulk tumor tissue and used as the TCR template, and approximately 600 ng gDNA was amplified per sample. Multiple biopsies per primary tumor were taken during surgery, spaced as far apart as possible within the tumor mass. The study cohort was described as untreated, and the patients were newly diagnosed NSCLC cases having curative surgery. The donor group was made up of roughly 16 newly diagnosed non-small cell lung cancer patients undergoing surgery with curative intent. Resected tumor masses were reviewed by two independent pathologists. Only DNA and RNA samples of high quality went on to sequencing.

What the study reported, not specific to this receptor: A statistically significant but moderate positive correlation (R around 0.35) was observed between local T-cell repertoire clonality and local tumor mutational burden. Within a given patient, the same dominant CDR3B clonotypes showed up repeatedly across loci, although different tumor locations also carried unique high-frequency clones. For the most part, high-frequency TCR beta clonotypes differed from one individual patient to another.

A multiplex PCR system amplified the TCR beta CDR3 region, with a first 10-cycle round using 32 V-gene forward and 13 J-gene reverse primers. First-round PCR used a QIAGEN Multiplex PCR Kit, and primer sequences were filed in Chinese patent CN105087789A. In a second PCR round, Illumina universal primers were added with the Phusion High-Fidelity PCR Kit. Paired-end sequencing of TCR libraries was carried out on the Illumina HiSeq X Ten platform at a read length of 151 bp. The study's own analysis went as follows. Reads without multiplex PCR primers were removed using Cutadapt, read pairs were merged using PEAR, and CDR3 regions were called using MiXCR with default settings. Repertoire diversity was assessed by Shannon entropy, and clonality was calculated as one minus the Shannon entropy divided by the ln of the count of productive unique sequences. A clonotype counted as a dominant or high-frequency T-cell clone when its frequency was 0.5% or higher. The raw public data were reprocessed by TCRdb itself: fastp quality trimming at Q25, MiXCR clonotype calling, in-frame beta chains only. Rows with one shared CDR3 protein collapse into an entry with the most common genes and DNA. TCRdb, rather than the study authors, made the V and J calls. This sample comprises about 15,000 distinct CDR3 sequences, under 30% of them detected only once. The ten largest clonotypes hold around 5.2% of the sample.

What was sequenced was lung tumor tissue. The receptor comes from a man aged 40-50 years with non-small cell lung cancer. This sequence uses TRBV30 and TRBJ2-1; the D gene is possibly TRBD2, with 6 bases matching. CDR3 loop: CAWSGSSGNEQFF. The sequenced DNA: TGTGCCTGGAGTGGGAGTAGCGGCAATGAGCAGTTCTTC.